Below are 26 T cell receptor beta chains sequenced from a single sample in a study of response to subunit inactivated influenza vaccine (dated by TCRdb to 2016 to 2018). Receptor amplification or capture employed RT-PCR. The listed sequencing device is Illumina HiSeq 2500. TCRdb handled the public reads itself, with Q25 trimming in fastp and clone calling in MiXCR, and kept productive beta chains. Entries are consolidated by CDR3 protein sequence, retaining the most common genes and DNA. Present in this sample are more than 700,000 distinct CDR3 sequences, 21% of which were seen just once. Together, the top ten hold roughly 10% of the sample. This material consisted of PBMCs from blood, taken roughly 5 days after vaccination. These receptors were collected from a man aged 50 to 60 who received an inactivated influenza vaccine. Donor details come from another sample of the same person, matched by shared clones.

The chain combines TRBV19 with TRBJ2-6, with D possibly TRBD1 on 6 matching bases. Trimming stripped 9 bases from V and 0 bases from J, with 18 bases between. Per the germline V gene, CDR1 is LNHDA and CDR2 is SQIVND (reference sequence). The CDR3 has 17 residues. In nucleotides, the CDR3 is TGTGCCAGCATGAGACAGGCGTACAACTCTGGGGCCAACGTCCTGACTTTC. It encodes CASMRQAYNSGANVLTF. Looking up the rest from reference TRBV19 and TRBJ2-6 gives the full variable domain: DGGITQSPKYLFRKEGQNVTLSCEQNLNHDAMYWYRQDPGQGLRLIYYSQIVNDFQKGDIAEGYSVSREKKESFPLTVTSAQKNPTAFYLCASMRQAYNSGANVLTFGAGSRLTVL.

V usage is TRBV12-3 or TRBV12-4 and J usage is TRBJ2-7, with unresolved D. Trimming cost V 2 bases and J 3 bases, with 11 bases left between them. The CDR3 length is 14 residues. CDR3 DNA: TGTGCCAGCAGTTTAAGTGTACCTGGCTACGAGCAGTACTTC. Protein: CASSLSVPGYEQYF.

The genes are TRBV5-1 and TRBJ2-1; tentatively, D is TRBD2 (5 bases). Germline CDR1 is SGHRS and CDR2 is YFSETQ. The CDR3 has 14 amino acids. V was pared by 0 bases and J by 7 bases, with 11 bases between. As DNA, the CDR3 is TGCGCCAGCAGCTTGGTAGCGCTCGGGAATGAGCAGTTCTTC. It yields the protein CASSLVALGNEQFF.

The sample holds a few counts of this clonotype. The gene calls are TRBV5-1 and TRBJ2-7, with a weak D call TRBD1 (5 bases). From germline, CDR1 is SGHRS and CDR2 YFSETQ. The CDR3 sequence is 13 residues long. V dropped 0 bases and J dropped 7 bases, with 11 bases sitting between them. CDR3 in DNA: TGCGCCAGCAGCTTGGGGACGGACATAGAGCAGTACTTC. Protein sequence: CASSLGTDIEQYF. Full variable domain (remainder filled in from reference TRBV5-1 and TRBJ2-7): KAGVTQTPRYLIKTRGQQVTLSCSPISGHRSVSWYQQTPGQGLQFLFEYFSETQRNKGNFPGRFSGRQFSNSRSEMNVSTLELGDSALYLCASSLGTDIEQYFGPGTRLTVT.

The gene calls are TRBV4-3 and TRBJ2-2; 9 bases are shared with TRBD1. Germline V CDR1 and CDR2: LGHNA, YSLEER. This CDR3 region has 16 residues. J gave up 4 bases and V 4 bases, and 7 bases lay outside the gene matches. In DNA, the CDR3 is TGCGCCAGCAGCCTGCCGGGACAGGGTGTCACCGGGGAGCTGTTTTTT. This codes for CASSLPGQGVTGELFF.

This chain joins TRBV5-1 and TRBJ1-5; D call uncertain. The V end lost 4 bases, the J end lost 6 bases, and 11 bases lay between the germline ends. The germline V gene has CDR1 SGHRS and CDR2 YFSETQ. This CDR3 spans 13 amino acids. CDR3 loop: CASSPERGQPQHF. The CDR3 DNA follows: TGCGCCAGCAGCCCAGAACGGGGTCAGCCCCAGCATTTT.

For this clonotype: Sequence at one end of the junction differs from germline and may be a read error. This rearrangement joins TRBV9 to TRBJ2-7, with 7 bases fitting TRBD2. The germline CDR1 and CDR2 sequences are SGDLS and YYNGEE. The CDR3 is 15 residues long. Here the CDR3 DNA reads TGTGCCAGCAGCTCTAGCGGACTGAGCTCCTACGAGCAGTGCTTC. It translates to CASSSSGLSSYEQCF.

The chain combines TRBV28 with TRBJ2-2; 9 bases are a match to TRBD1. Germline CDR1 is MDHEN and CDR2 is SYDVKM. The CDR3 has 15 residues. With 4 bases clipped from V and 5 bases from J, the junction kept 5 bases outside the gene matches. This chain's CDR3 is CASSYRGLVTGELFF. The CDR3 DNA sequence: TGTGCCAGCAGTTACAGGGGGCTGGTTACCGGGGAGCTGTTTTTT.

This clonotype showed up just a few times. CDR3 amino acids: CASMRGTDTQYF. The CDR3 DNA reads as TGTGCCAGCATGCGGGGCACAGATACGCAGTATTTT. The chain links TRBV25-1 to TRBJ2-3, with TRBD2 as a possible D gene (5 bases). V lost 7 bases and J 1 base, leaving 6 bases between the germline ends. The CDR3 is made up of 12 amino acids. The germline CDR1 and CDR2 sequences are MGHDK and SYGVNS.

The chain carries TRBV30 and TRBJ1-5; the match to TRBD1 covers 8 bases. V was clipped by 0 bases and J by 6 bases; unmatched bases: 7. The CDR3 runs to 15 residues. The germline V gene encodes CDR1 GTSNPN and CDR2 SVGIG (reference sequence). CDR3 DNA sequence: TGTGCCTGGAGTGTAGGAGACAGGGGCGGTCAGCCCCAGCATTTT. It encodes CAWSVGDRGGQPQHF. Full variable domain (rest looked up from reference TRBV30 and TRBJ1-5): SQTIHQWPATLVQPVGSPLSLECTVEGTSNPNLYWYRQAAGRGLQLLFYSVGIGQISSEVPQNLSASRPQDRQFILSSKKLLLSDSGFYLCAWSVGDRGGQPQHFGDGTRLSIL.

The chain recombines TRBV6-1 with TRBJ2-7; 9 nucleotides line up with TRBD1. The germline V gene encodes CDR1 MNHNS and CDR2 SASEGT. J lost 4 bases, V lost 5 bases, and 9 bases had no gene match. CDR3 length: 15 residues. The CDR3 spells CASSTRDRVPYEQYF. CDR3 sequence (DNA): TGTGCCAGCAGTACCCGGGACAGGGTGCCTTACGAGCAGTACTTC.

The chain uses TRBV7-8 and TRBJ1-5; D gene unclear. This CDR3 has 16 amino acids. Trimming shortened V by 0 bases and J by 1 base, and 10 bases separated the two germline ends. The germline gives CDR1 SGHVS, CDR2 FQNEAQ. CDR3 sequence: CASSLAAQASNQPQHF. The DNA for the CDR3 is TGTGCCAGCAGCTTAGCGGCCCAAGCGAGCAATCAGCCCCAGCATTTT. Full variable domain (outside the CDR3, taken from reference TRBV7-8 and TRBJ1-5): GAGVSQSPRYKVAKRGQDVALRCDPISGHVSLFWYQQALGQGPEFLTYFQNEAQLDKSGLPSDRFFAERPEGSVSTLKIQRTQQEDSAVYLCASSLAAQASNQPQHFGDGTRLSIL.

This clonotype was observed many times. This chain joins TRBV12-3 or TRBV12-4 and TRBJ1-4, with 8 bases that match TRBD1. With V trimmed by 5 bases and J by 8 bases, 7 bases remained unmatched. This CDR3 contains 14 residues. The CDR3 loop is CASSTDRVGEKLFF. The CDR3 DNA reads TGTGCCAGCAGTACGGACAGGGTTGGCGAAAAACTGTTTTTT.

A few counts support this clonotype. The rearrangement joins TRBV20-1 to TRBJ2-5; perhaps TRBD2 as D (5 bases). The V end was cut by 8 bases, the J end by 1 base, with 11 bases between. CDR3 length equals 12 residues. From germline, CDR1 is DFQATT and CDR2 SNEGSKA (reference sequence). The CDR3 DNA reads as TGCAGTCCCGGACGGGGCCAAGAGACCCAGTACTTC. Amino acids: CSPGRGQETQYF.

V gene TRBV28 combines with J gene TRBJ1-6; TRBD1 agrees at 8 bases. Germline V lookup: CDR1 MDHEN, CDR2 SYDVKM. After removal of 6 bases from V and 5 bases from J, the junction contained 6 bases not matched to a gene. This CDR3 is 15 amino acids long. This chain's CDR3 is CASRLTGVDNSPLHF. Here the CDR3 DNA reads TGTGCCAGCAGGCTGACAGGGGTGGATAATTCACCCCTCCACTTT.

This clonotype has just a few counts. The CDR3 reads CASSPNFGDTQYF. CDR3 nucleotides: TGTGCCAGCAGCCCCAACTTCGGGGATACGCAGTATTTT. The rearrangement joins TRBV7-8 to TRBJ2-3; no clear D gene. The CDR3 has 13 residues. Germline CDR1 is SGHVS and CDR2 is FQNEAQ. Trimming shortened V by 5 bases and J by 6 bases, and 12 bases separated the two germline ends.

The table lists this clonotype with a few counts. The genes are TRBV27 and TRBJ2-5; D may match TRBD1 or TRBD2 (5 bases each). This CDR3 is 14 amino acids long. Trimming pared 2 bases from V and 3 bases from J, leaving 10 bases between. Germline CDR1 and CDR2: MNHEY and SMNVEV (reference sequence). CDR3 amino acids: CASSLEGREETQYF. The CDR3 nucleotides read TGTGCCAGCAGTTTAGAGGGCAGGGAAGAGACCCAGTACTTC.

The gene calls are TRBV6-1 and TRBJ2-6; D uncertain. Germline V gene data show CDR1 as MNHNS and CDR2 as SASEGT. V dropped 8 bases and J dropped 0 bases, with 11 bases sitting between them. This CDR3 contains 15 residues. CDR3 protein: CASGKQFSGANVLTF. Written as DNA, the CDR3 is TGTGCCAGCGGGAAACAGTTCTCTGGGGCCAACGTCCTGACTTTC.

This clonotype was observed a few times. This chain joins TRBV10-3 and TRBJ1-2; D is possibly TRBD1 (5 bases). With 3 bases removed from V and 0 bases from J, the gap between germline ends came to 8 bases. CDR3 length: 14 amino acids. CDR1 and CDR2 from the germline V gene are ENHRY and SYGVKD. In DNA, the CDR3 is TGTGCCATCAGTGATGACAGTTCTAACTATGGCTACACCTTC. It encodes CAISDDSSNYGYTF.

This clonotype was picked up a small number of times. The chain has TRBV4-2 and TRBJ1-2; weak D call: TRBD1 (6 bases). CDR3 length equals 12 residues. V was clipped by 5 bases and J by 4 bases, with 8 bases between them. Germline V lookup: CDR1 LGHNA, CDR2 YNFKEQ. CDR3 amino acids: CASSEGVYGYTF. The CDR3 DNA follows: TGTGCCAGCAGCGAGGGGGTCTATGGCTACACCTTC.

The V call is TRBV7-9, the J call TRBJ2-5; 8 bases map to TRBD1. V lost 10 bases and J lost 5; bases outside the gene matches: 12. The CDR3 has 14 residues. Per germline, CDR1 SEHNR and CDR2 FQNEAQ (reference sequence). CDR3 amino acids: CATDRTGILETQYF. CDR3 bases: TGTGCCACAGATCGGACAGGGATTTTGGAGACCCAGTACTTC.

There are a few counts of this clonotype. The V gene is TRBV28, the J gene TRBJ2-5; 7 bases match TRBD1. The CDR3 loop spans 14 amino acids. V lost 2 bases to trimming and J lost 5 bases; unmatched junction nucleotides: 5. CDR1 is MDHEN, CDR2 SYDVKM, per germline. The CDR3 loop is CASSLRGPTETQYF. CDR3 bases: TGTGCCAGCAGTTTAAGGGGGCCCACGGAGACCCAGTACTTC.

The sample holds many counts of this clonotype. The chain carries TRBV29-1 and TRBJ2-4; D not certain. Trimming took 4 bases from V and 3 from J, leaving 7 bases between them. The V gene's germline CDR1 is SQVTM and CDR2 ANQGSEA. CDR3 length: 12 amino acids. CDR3 loop: CSVVGGKNIQYF. CDR3 bases: TGCAGCGTTGTCGGCGGCAAAAACATTCAGTACTTC.

This clonotype was seen a few times. The chain employs TRBV27 and TRBJ2-1, with 8 bases identical to TRBD2. The CDR3 covers 16 residues. With 4 bases clipped from V and 8 bases from J, the junction kept 13 bases outside the gene matches. CDR1 and CDR2 from the germline V gene are MNHEY and SMNVEV (reference sequence). The CDR3 DNA is TGTGCCAGCAGTTCATGGGGACTAGAGTCCCTTCATGAGCAGTTCTTC. This codes for CASSSWGLESLHEQFF.

DNA for the CDR3: TGTGCCAGCAGCTTATCGGGGGCGGAGCAGCAGTTCTTC. This gives the protein CASSLSGAEQQFF. J is TRBJ2-1 and V is TRBV7-9; D tentatively fits TRBD1 or TRBD2 (6 bases each). Germline assignment: CDR1 SEHNR and CDR2 FQNEAQ (reference sequence). The CDR3 consists of 13 residues. V shed 2 bases and J shed 11 bases, with 13 bases lying between them.

There are a few counts of this clonotype. V is TRBV6-5 and J is TRBJ2-7, with 15 bases fitting TRBD2. After removal of 0 bases from V and 5 bases from J, the junction contained 2 bases not matched to a gene. Germline loops: CDR1 MNHEY, CDR2 SVGAGI. CDR3 length: 16 residues. The CDR3 sequence is CASSYSGLAGGHEQYF. The CDR3, as DNA: TGTGCCAGCAGTTACTCCGGACTAGCGGGAGGGCACGAGCAGTACTTC.